This T cell receptor (beta chain) was identified during a study of human T cells and chemical hapten exposure. Per the authors' pipeline: A per-sample median of about 100,000 TCRs was observed, with counts ranging from roughly 20,000 to 750,000. TCRdb reprocessed the RACE reads via MiXCR and lists one record per CDR3 protein. TCRdb, not the original authors, processed these V and J calls. The sample lists some 89,000 distinct CDR3 sequences; 10% to 13% were seen once. The V end was cut by 6 bases, the J end by 6 bases, with 17 bases between. The CDR3 extends over 14 amino acids. Documented time point: patch test 2, 6 weeks after DPC sensitization. Treatment meaning: therapeutic diphenylcyclopropenone sensitization with weekly scalp DPC.

Sequenced material: whole blood, taken in connection with sensitization to the hapten diphenylcyclopropenone (DPC). This receptor was obtained from a woman younger than 45 with alopecia areata. Some clones in this sample may be carry-over from other donors' samples. The chain links TRBV12-3 or TRBV12-4 to TRBJ1-1; a possible D gene is TRBD1 (5 bases). CDR3 sequence reads: CASRPGILMAEAFF. The CDR3 DNA reads as TGTGCCAGCAGGCCAGGGATCCTTATGGCTGAAGCTTTCTTT.